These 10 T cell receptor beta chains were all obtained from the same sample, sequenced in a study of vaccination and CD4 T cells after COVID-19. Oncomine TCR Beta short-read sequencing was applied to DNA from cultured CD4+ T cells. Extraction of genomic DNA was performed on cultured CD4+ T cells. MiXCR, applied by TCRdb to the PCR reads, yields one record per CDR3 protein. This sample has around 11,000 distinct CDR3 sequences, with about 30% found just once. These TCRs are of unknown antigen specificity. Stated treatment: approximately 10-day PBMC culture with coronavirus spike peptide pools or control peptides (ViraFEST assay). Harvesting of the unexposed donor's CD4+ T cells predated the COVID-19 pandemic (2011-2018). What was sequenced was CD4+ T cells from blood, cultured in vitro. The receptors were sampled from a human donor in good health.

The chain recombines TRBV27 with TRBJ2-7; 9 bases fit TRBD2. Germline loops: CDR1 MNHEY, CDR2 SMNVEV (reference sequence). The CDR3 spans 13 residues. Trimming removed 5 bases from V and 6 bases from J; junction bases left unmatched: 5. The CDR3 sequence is CASSSSGSLEQYF. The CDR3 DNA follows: TGTGCCAGCAGTAGTAGCGGGAGTCTCGAGCAGTACTTC.

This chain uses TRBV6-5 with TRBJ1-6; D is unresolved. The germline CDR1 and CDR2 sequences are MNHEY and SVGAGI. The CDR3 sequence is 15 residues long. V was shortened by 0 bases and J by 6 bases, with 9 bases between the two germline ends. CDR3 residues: CASSYSHKSNSPLHF. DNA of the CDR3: TGTGCCAGCAGTTACTCGCACAAGTCTAATTCACCCCTCCACTTT.

For the CDR3, the DNA is TGCAGCGTTGGACTAGACTACGAGCAGTACTTC. It specifies CSVGLDYEQYF. This chain joins TRBV29-1 and TRBJ2-7; D may be TRBD2 (6 bases). The germline gives CDR1 SQVTM, CDR2 ANQGSEA. The CDR3 consists of 11 residues. Trimming left V 4 bases short and J 3 bases short, with 7 bases between.

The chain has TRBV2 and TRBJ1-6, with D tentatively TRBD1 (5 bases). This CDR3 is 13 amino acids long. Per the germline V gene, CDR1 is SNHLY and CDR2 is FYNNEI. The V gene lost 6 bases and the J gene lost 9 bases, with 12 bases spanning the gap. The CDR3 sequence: CASSQGPPSPLHF. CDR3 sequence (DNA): TGTGCCAGCAGCCAGGGTCCTCCTTCACCCCTCCACTTT.

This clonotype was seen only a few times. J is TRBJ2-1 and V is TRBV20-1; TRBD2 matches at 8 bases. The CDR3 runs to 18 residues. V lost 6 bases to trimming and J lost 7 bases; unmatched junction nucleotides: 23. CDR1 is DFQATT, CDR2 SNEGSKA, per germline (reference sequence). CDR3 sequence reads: CSARRLTATSGGGNEQFF. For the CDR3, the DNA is TGCAGTGCAAGGAGGCTCACGGCCACTAGCGGAGGGGGGAATGAGCAGTTCTTC.

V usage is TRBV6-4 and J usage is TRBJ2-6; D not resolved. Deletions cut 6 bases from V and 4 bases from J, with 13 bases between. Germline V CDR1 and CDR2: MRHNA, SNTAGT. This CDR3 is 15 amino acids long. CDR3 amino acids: CASSNVTSGANVLTF. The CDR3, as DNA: TGTGCCAGCAGCAACGTAACCTCCGGGGCCAACGTCCTGACTTTC.

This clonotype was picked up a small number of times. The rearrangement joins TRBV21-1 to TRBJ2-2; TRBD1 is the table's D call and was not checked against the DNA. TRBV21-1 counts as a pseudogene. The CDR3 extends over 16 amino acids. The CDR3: CASSKLARGCPGELFF. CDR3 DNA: TGTGCCAGCAGCAAATTGGCCAGGGGATGCCCCGGGGAGCTGTTTTTT.

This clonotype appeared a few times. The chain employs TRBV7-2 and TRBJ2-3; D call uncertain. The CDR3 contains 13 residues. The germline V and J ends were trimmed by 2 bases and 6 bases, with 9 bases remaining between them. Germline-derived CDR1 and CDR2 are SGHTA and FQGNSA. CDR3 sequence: CASSLNSGDTQYF. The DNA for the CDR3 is TGTGCCAGCAGCTTAAACTCTGGGGATACGCAGTATTTT.

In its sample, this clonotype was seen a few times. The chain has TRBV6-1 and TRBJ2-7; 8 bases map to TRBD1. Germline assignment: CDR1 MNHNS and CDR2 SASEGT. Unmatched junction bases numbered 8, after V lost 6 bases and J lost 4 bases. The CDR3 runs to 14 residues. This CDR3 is CASRGAGGPYEQYF. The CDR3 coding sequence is TGTGCCAGCAGAGGGGCAGGGGGCCCATACGAGCAGTACTTC.

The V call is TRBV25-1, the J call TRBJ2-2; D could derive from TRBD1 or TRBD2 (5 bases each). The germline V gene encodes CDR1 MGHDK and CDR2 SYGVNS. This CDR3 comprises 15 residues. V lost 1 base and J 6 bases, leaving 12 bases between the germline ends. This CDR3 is CASSESIGGPGELFF. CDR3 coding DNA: TGTGCCAGCAGTGAATCGATTGGGGGTCCCGGGGAGCTGTTTTTT.